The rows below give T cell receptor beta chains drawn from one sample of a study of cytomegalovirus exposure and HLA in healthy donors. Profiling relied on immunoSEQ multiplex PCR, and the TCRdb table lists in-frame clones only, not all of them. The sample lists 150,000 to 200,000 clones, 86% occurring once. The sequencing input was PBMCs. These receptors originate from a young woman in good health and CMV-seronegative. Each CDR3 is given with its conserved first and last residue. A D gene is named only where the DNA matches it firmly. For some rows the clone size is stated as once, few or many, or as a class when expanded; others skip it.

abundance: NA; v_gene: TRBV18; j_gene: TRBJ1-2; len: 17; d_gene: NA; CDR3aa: CASSPSDLESVRYGYTF; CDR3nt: TGTGCCAGCTCACCATCGGATCTGGAGTCCGTACGATACGGCTACACCTTC
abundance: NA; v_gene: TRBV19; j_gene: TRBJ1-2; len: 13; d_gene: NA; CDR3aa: CASSMGGVEGYTF; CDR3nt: TGTGCCAGTAGTATGGGGGGAGTCGAAGGCTACACCTTC
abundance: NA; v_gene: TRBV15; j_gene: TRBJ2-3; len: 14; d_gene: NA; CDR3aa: CATSFGGSTDTQYF; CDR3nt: TGTGCCACCAGCTTCGGGGGAAGCACAGATACGCAGTATTTT
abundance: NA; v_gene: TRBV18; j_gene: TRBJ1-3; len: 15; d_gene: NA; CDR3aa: CASSPREGPGNTIYF; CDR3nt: TGTGCCAGCTCACCGAGGGAGGGACCTGGAAACACCATATATTTT
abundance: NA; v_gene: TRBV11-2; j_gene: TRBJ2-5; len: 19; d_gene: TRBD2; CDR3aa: CASSTGRILAGAYQETQYF; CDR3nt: TGTGCCAGCAGCACTGGGCGGATCCTAGCGGGGGCTTACCAAGAGACCCAGTACTTC
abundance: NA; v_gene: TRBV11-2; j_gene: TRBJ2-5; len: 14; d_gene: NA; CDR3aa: CASSYRQLQETQYF; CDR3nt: TGTGCCAGCAGTTACCGACAGCTACAAGAGACCCAGTACTTC
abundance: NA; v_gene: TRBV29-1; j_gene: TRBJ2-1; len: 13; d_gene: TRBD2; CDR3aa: CSVDGLAGDEQFF; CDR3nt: TGCAGCGTTGACGGACTAGCGGGCGATGAGCAGTTCTTC
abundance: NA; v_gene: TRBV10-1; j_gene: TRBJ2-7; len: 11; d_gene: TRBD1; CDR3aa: CASGQGYEQYF; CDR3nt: TGCGCCTCGGGACAGGGCTACGAGCAGTACTTC
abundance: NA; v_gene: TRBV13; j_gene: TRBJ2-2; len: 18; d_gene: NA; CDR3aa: CASSLGLLGRANTGELFF; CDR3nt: TGTGCCAGCAGCTTAGGCCTCTTGGGCAGGGCGAACACCGGGGAGCTGTTTTTT
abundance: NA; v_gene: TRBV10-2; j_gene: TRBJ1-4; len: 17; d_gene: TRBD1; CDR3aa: CASSAVRQGATNEKLFF; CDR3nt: TGCGCCAGCAGTGCGGTCCGACAGGGGGCGACTAATGAAAAACTGTTTTTT
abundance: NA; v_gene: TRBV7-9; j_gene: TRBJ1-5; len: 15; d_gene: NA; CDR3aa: CASSLTGAGDQPQHF; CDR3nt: TGTGCCAGCAGCTTGACAGGAGCAGGGGATCAGCCCCAGCATTTT
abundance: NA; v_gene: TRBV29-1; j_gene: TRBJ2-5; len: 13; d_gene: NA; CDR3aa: CSVAGQEQETQYF; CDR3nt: TGCAGCGTAGCGGGACAAGAACAAGAGACCCAGTACTTC
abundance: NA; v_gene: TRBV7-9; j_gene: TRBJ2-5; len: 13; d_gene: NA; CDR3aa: CASSLIGGETQYF; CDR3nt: TGTGCCAGCAGCTTGATAGGGGGAGAGACCCAGTACTTC
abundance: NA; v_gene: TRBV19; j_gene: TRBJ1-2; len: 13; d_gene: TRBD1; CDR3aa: CASSIDRGEGYTF; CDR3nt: TGTGCCAGTAGTATCGACAGGGGAGAGGGCTACACCTTC
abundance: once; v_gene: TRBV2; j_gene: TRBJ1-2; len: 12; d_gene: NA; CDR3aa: CASSGGYYGYTF; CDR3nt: TGTGCCAGCTCGGGGGGCTACTATGGCTACACCTTC
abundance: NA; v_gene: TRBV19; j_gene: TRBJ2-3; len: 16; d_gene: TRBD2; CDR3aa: CASSVGTSHPPDTQYF; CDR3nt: TGTGCCAGTAGTGTTGGGACTAGCCACCCCCCAGATACGCAGTATTTT
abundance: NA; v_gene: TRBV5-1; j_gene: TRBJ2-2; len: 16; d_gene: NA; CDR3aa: CAGSLGGTTNTGELFF; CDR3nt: TGCGCCGGCAGCTTGGGGGGGACAACGAACACCGGGGAGCTGTTTTTT
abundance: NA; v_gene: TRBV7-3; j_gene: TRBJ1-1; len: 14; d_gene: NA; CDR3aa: CASSLDRLNTEAFF; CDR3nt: TGTGCCAGCAGCTTGGACAGATTGAACACTGAAGCTTTCTTT
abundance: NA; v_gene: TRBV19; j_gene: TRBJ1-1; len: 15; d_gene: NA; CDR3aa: CASITGGRVGTEAFF; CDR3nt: TGTGCCAGTATCACTGGGGGCCGGGTTGGAACTGAAGCTTTCTTT
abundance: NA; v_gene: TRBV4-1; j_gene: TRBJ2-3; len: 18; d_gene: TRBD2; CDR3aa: CASSRYPGLAGGTDTQYF; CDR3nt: TGCGCCAGCAGCCGTTACCCGGGACTAGCGGGAGGAACAGATACGCAGTATTTT
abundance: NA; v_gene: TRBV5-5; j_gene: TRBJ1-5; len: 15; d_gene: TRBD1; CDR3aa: CASSLGTGSNQPQHF; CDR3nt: TGTGCCAGCAGCTTGGGGACAGGGTCTAATCAGCCCCAGCATTTT
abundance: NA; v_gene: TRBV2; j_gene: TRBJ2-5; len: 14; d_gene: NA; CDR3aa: CASRKGQIQETQYF; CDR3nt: TGTGCCAGCAGAAAAGGACAGATTCAAGAGACCCAGTACTTC
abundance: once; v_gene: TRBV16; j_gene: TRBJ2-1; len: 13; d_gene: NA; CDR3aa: CASEGGRYNEQFF; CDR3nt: TGTGCCAGCGAGGGGGGGAGATACAATGAGCAGTTCTTC
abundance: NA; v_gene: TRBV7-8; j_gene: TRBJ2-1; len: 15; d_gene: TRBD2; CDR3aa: CASSLLAGAYNEQFF; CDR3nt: TGTGCCAGCAGCTTACTCGCGGGGGCCTACAATGAGCAGTTCTTC
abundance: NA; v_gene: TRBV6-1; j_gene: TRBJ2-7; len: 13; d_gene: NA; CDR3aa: CASSVSRAYEQYF; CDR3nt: TGTGCCAGCAGTGTTAGCAGAGCCTACGAGCAGTACTTC
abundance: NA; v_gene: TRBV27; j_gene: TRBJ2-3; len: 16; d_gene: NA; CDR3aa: CASSLTTPQGTDTQYF; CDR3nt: TGTGCCAGCAGTTTAACGACTCCCCAAGGAACAGATACGCAGTATTTT
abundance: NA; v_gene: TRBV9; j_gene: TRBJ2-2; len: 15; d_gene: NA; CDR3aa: CASSATSQGTGELFF; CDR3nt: TGTGCCAGCAGCGCAACATCACAGGGCACCGGGGAGCTGTTTTTT
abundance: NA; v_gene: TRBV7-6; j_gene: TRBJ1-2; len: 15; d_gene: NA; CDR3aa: CASSSGREDYYGYTF; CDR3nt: TGTGCCAGCAGCTCCGGACGGGAAGACTATTATGGCTACACCTTC
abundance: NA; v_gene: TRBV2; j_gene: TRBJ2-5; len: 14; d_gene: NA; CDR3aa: CASSLRESQETQYF; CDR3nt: TGTGCCAGCTCTCTCCGGGAATCCCAAGAGACCCAGTACTTC
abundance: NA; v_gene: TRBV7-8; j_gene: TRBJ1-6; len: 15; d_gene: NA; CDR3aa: CASSLAPGWNSPLHF; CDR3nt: TGTGCCAGCAGCTTAGCGCCAGGGTGGAATTCACCCCTCCACTTT
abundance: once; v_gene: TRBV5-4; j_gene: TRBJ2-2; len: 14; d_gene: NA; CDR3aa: CASSQEGRTGELFF; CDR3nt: TGTGCCAGCAGTCAAGAGGGCCGGACCGGGGAGCTGTTTTTT
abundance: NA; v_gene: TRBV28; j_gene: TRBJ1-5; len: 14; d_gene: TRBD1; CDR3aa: CASSPRQGAQPQHF; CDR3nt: TGTGCCAGCAGCCCGAGACAGGGGGCACAGCCCCAGCATTTT
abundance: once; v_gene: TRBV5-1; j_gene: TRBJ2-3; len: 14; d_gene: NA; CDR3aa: CASSLTAGSDTQYF; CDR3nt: TGCGCCAGCAGCTTGACGGCAGGGTCAGATACGCAGTATTTT
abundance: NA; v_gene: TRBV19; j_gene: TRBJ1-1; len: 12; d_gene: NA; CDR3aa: CASSGRDTEAFF; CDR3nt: TGTGCCAGTAGTGGGAGGGACACTGAAGCTTTCTTT
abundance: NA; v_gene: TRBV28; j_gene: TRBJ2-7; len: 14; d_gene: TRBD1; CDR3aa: CASSTGGIGSEQYF; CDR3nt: TGTGCCAGCAGTACAGGGGGCATCGGGAGCGAGCAGTACTTC
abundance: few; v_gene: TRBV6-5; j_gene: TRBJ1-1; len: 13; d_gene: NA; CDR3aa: CASSRTLNTEAFF; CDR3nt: TGTGCCAGCAGTCGGACACTTAACACTGAAGCTTTCTTT
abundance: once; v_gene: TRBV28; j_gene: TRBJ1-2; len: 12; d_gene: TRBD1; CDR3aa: CASSRGNYGYTF; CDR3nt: TGTGCCAGCAGCAGGGGGAACTATGGCTACACCTTC
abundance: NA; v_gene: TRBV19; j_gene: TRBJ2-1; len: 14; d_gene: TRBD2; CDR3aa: CASSIYGEGNEQFF; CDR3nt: TGTGCCAGTAGTATTTATGGGGAGGGCAATGAGCAGTTCTTC
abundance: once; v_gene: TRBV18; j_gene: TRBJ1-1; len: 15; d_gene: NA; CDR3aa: CASSPSEGTGAEAFF; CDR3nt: TGTGCCAGCTCACCATCAGAGGGTACGGGCGCTGAAGCTTTCTTT
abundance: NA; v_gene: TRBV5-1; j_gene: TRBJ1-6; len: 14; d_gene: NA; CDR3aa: CASSLEQFNSPLHF; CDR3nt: TGCGCCAGCAGCTTGGAACAATTTAATTCACCCCTCCACTTT
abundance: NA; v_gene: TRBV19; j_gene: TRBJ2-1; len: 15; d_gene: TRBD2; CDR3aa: CASSVGTSGYNEQFF; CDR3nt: TGTGCCAGTAGTGTAGGCACTAGCGGTTACAATGAGCAGTTCTTC
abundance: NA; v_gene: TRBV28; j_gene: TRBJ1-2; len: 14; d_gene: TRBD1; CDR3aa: CASKPDREVDGYTF; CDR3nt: TGTGCCAGCAAACCAGACAGGGAAGTTGATGGCTACACCTTC
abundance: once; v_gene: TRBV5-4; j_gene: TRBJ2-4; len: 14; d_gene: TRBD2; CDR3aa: CASSSWEGPDIQYF; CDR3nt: TGTGCCAGCAGTTCGTGGGAGGGGCCGGACATTCAGTACTTC
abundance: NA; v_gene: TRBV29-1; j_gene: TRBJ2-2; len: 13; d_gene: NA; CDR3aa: CSVAGFNTGELFF; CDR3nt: TGCAGCGTTGCCGGGTTTAACACCGGGGAGCTGTTTTTT
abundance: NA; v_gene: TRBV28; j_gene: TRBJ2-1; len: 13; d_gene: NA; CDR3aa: CASSLGDTDEQFF; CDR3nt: TGTGCCAGCAGTTTAGGGGACACCGATGAGCAGTTCTTC
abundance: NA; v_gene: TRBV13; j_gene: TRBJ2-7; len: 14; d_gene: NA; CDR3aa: CASRRRTLSYEQYF; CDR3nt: TGTGCCAGCCGGCGCCGGACACTATCCTACGAGCAGTACTTC
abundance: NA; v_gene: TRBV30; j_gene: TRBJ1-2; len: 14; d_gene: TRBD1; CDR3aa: CAWSQGRQGYGYTF; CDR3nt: TGTGCCTGGAGCCAAGGACGACAGGGCTATGGCTACACCTTC
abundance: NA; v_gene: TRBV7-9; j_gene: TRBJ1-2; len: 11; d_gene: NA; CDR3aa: CASGTIRGYTF; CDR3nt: TGTGCCAGCGGAACGATCAGGGGATACACCTTC
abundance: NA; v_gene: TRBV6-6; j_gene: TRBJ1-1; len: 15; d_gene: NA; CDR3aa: CASSYSNRAPAEAFF; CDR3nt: TGTGCCAGCAGTTACTCGAACAGGGCGCCGGCTGAAGCTTTCTTT